The T cell receptor (beta chain) described here comes from a study of blood T cell repertoires in COVID-19. For the study at large: Both acute and convalescent COVID-19 samples were obtained from the United States, Italy and Spain. Nucleic acid was either cDNA or gDNA, and it came from T cells, B-cell-depleted T cells, or PBMCs.

This CDR3 has 13 residues. Per germline, CDR1 LGHNA and CDR2 YNFKEQ. Trimming removed 0 bases at V and 6 bases at J, with 9 bases between. Profiled with immunoSEQ multiplex PCR; TCRdb holds only in-frame clones, not every one. The sample lists about 270,000 clones, about 87% occurring once. The participants were between roughly 18 and 89 years old and came from 24 US areas. Only one count was recorded for this clone. The receptor was isolated from a woman aged 45-65 years who had recovered from COVID-19. Material: PBMCs or T cells enriched from blood (not recorded which). This chain links TRBV4-2 with TRBJ2-7; maybe TRBD1 (5 bases). CDR3 protein: CASSQDRESEQYF. CDR3 coding DNA: TGTGCCAGCAGCCAAGACAGGGAAAGCGAGCAGTACTTC.